Given below is one T cell receptor (beta chain) in context. The target antigen is unknown. The germline gives CDR1 MNHEY, CDR2 SMNVEV (reference sequence). The CDR3 has 16 residues. The junction had 10 bases not matched to a gene; V was cut back by 3 bases and J by 5 bases. The PCR used 60 Vbeta and 13 Jbeta primers. Assay: immunoSEQ multiplex PCR; the TCRdb copy retains only in-frame clones and omits some. This table has about 170,000 clones, 65% to 85% appearing once. These data come from a study of cytomegalovirus exposure and HLA in healthy donors. Points from the study as a whole: Owing to their indistinguishability, certain V segments, notably TRBV6-2 and TRBV6-3, were excluded.

The material sequenced was PBMCs. The clonotype originates from a woman aged 50 to 60 in good health and CMV-seropositive. The chain combines TRBV27 with TRBJ1-1; 9 bases are shared with TRBD1. CDR3 sequence (DNA): TGTGCCAGCAGTTTTACAGGGGGCGGTCGGGTAACTGAAGCTTTCTTT. Protein product: CASSFTGGGRVTEAFF.